This T cell receptor (beta chain) was documented in a study of blood T cell repertoires in COVID-19. The wider study: COVID-19 samples, acute and convalescent, were from the United States, Italy and Spain. The cDNA or gDNA used as material had been derived from T cells, B-cell-depleted T cells, or PBMCs.

Per the study methods: Quantification of nucleated cells was approximated via reference gene primer amplification. TCRdb keeps only in-frame clones here, not all; method: immunoSEQ multiplex PCR. That table gives V, J and clone size, and the DNA gave D and trimming. The sample lists 250,000 to 350,000 clones, around 89% occurring once. Material: peripheral blood. The receptor comes from an older woman with acute or convalescent COVID-19.

The CDR3 region is CASTGRMGDYGYTF. The CDR3 bases are TGTGCCAGCACTGGACGGATGGGAGACTATGGCTACACCTTC. This chain joins TRBV6-5 and TRBJ1-2; D unclear. This CDR3 comprises 14 residues. V shed 7 bases and J shed 3 bases, with 15 bases lying between them. Germline lookup yields CDR1 MNHEY and CDR2 SVGAGI.